Below are 22 T cell receptor beta chains sequenced from a single sample in a study of Ad26.COV2.S vaccination and SARS-CoV-2 variants. Regarding treatment: over 15 received Ad26.COV2.S at low or high dose, single or two shots; 5 received placebo; per-sample allocation not given. Vaccine and placebo recipients were sampled on day 63 after the first injection. TCRdb's table, derived via immunoSEQ multiplex PCR, lists solely in-frame clones and lacks some. This table holds 320,000 or so clones, 75% to 90% found once. The sequenced sample was peripheral blood, obtained in a trial of Ad26.COV2.S vaccine versus placebo. These receptors all stem from a person aged 18 to 65 who received the Ad26.COV2.S COVID-19 vaccine or a placebo.

This chain links TRBV3-1 (or the pseudogene TRBV3-2) with TRBJ2-1; tentative D call: TRBD1 (5 bases). Trimming left V 2 bases short and J 10 bases short, with 15 bases between. Germline V gene sequence: CDR1 LGHDT, CDR2 YNNKEL (reference sequence). The CDR3 is 14 amino acids. The chain's CDR3 is CASSQFRVGAEQFF. DNA for the CDR3: TGTGCCAGCAGCCAATTCAGGGTAGGGGCGGAGCAGTTCTTC.

The V gene is TRBV11-3, the J gene TRBJ2-5, with 14 bases fitting TRBD2. The CDR3 has 16 residues. The junction had 6 bases not matched to a gene; V was cut back by 5 bases and J by 4 bases. In germline, CDR1 is SGHNT, CDR2 YENEEA. CDR3 region: CASSPRTSGGSETQYF. CDR3 coding DNA: TGTGCCAGCAGCCCACGGACTAGCGGGGGGTCAGAGACCCAGTACTTC.

The chain links TRBV7-8 to TRBJ2-3; a possible D gene is TRBD1 (5 bases). The CDR3 totals 18 residues. V dropped 0 bases and J dropped 4 bases, with 20 bases sitting between them. CDR1 and CDR2 from the germline V gene are SGHVS and FQNEAQ. CDR3 sequence (DNA): TGTGCCAGCAGCTTAGCTCTGGGATGGACAAAAACAGCAGATACGCAGTATTTT. Translation: CASSLALGWTKTADTQYF.

V is TRBV7-2 and J is TRBJ1-2; D remains ambiguous. V lost 1 base, J lost 7 bases, and 10 bases lay in between. Per the germline V gene, CDR1 is SGHTA and CDR2 is FQGNSA. This CDR3 has 13 amino acids. The CDR3 DNA reads TGTGCCAGCAGCTTAGGCCGGGAAGGTGGCTACACCTTC. As protein: CASSLGREGGYTF.

The genes are TRBV7-9 and TRBJ1-1, with 7 bases fitting TRBD1. The germline CDR1 and CDR2 sequences are SEHNR and FQNEAQ (reference sequence). V dropped 5 bases and J dropped 5; count of bases not matched to a gene: 8. The CDR3 is 14 amino acids. The CDR3 spells CASSPGGLGTEAFF. In DNA, the CDR3 is TGTGCCAGCAGCCCAGGGGGGCTGGGAACTGAAGCTTTCTTT.

The chain has TRBV2 and TRBJ1-3; 7 nucleotides agree with TRBD1. The V gene's germline CDR1 is SNHLY and CDR2 FYNNEI. CDR3 length equals 16 residues. Trimming cost V 4 bases and J 6 bases; bases outside gene matches: 12. The CDR3 sequence: CASSGIDRALANTIYF. The CDR3 region has the DNA TGTGCCAGCAGTGGGATCGACAGGGCTTTGGCAAACACCATATATTTT.

The chain recombines TRBV27 with TRBJ1-1; no reliable D call. The CDR3 has 13 residues. V was clipped by 1 base and J by 2 bases, with 5 bases between them. Germline values: CDR1 MNHEY, CDR2 SMNVEV (reference sequence). DNA of the CDR3: TGTGCCAGCAGTTTATGGTACAACACTGAAGCTTTCTTT. Translated: CASSLWYNTEAFF.

This sequence joins TRBV27 and TRBJ2-3; D gene uncertain. Per germline, CDR1 MNHEY and CDR2 SMNVEV (reference sequence). V was shortened by 3 bases and J by 4 bases, with 8 bases between the two germline ends. The CDR3 contains 13 residues. DNA for the CDR3: TGTGCCAGCAGTTTTTATGGCCCAGATACGCAGTATTTT. Translated, it gives CASSFYGPDTQYF.

The gene calls are TRBV5-1 and TRBJ2-5; D call uncertain. CDR3 size: 16 residues. Germline lookup yields CDR1 SGHRS and CDR2 YFSETQ. V was pared by 1 base and J by 2 bases, with 15 bases between. The CDR3 coding sequence is TGCGCCAGCAGCTTGACGATTACTCCTAAACAAGAGACCCAGTACTTC. Residues: CASSLTITPKQETQYF.

The chain recombines TRBV27 with TRBJ1-1; 9 positions agree with TRBD1. This CDR3 spans 17 amino acids. The junction had 10 bases not matched to a gene; V was cut back by 5 bases and J by 0 bases. The germline V gene encodes CDR1 MNHEY and CDR2 SMNVEV (reference sequence). This CDR3 reads CASSPHPGQGMNTEAFF. For the CDR3, the DNA is TGTGCCAGCAGTCCGCACCCCGGACAGGGGATGAACACTGAAGCTTTCTTT.

This rearrangement joins TRBV28 to TRBJ2-7; D is perhaps TRBD1 (6 bases). CDR3 length equals 13 residues. Germline loops: CDR1 MDHEN, CDR2 SYDVKM. Trimming took off 5 bases at V and 2 bases at J, with 10 bases between the two ends. The CDR3 region has the DNA TGTGCCAGCAGTACAGGGTTCACCTACGAGCAGTACGTC. This translates into CASSTGFTYEQYV.

The rearrangement uses TRBV6-5 and TRBJ2-7; 9 bases are shared with TRBD1. This CDR3 contains 14 residues. V shed 3 bases, J shed 5 bases, and the junction held 5 bases outside the gene matches. Germline CDR1 reads MNHEY; CDR2 reads SVGAGI. This CDR3 reads CASSYPGTGHEQYV. DNA for the CDR3: TGTGCCAGCAGTTATCCCGGGACAGGGCACGAGCAGTACGTC.

The rearrangement links TRBV6-4 to TRBJ1-1; D unresolved. The CDR3 has 13 residues. Germline CDR1 reads MRHNA; CDR2 reads SNTAGT. V lost 5 bases, J lost 1 base, and 8 bases lay in between. This chain's CDR3 is CASSQAGNTEAFF. CDR3 in DNA: TGTGCCAGCAGTCAGGCCGGGAACACTGAAGCTTTCTTT.

V is TRBV7-6 and J is TRBJ1-3; D is perhaps TRBD1 (5 bases). This CDR3 is 14 amino acids long. CDR1 and CDR2 (germline): SGHVS, FNYEAQ. Trimming pared 7 bases from V and 4 bases from J, leaving 14 bases between. The CDR3 DNA is TGTGCCAGCACAGGAATAGGGGCAGGAAACACCATATATTTT. Amino acid sequence: CASTGIGAGNTIYF.

V and J are TRBV6-5 and TRBJ2-7; D perhaps matches TRBD2 (5 bases). Germline assignment: CDR1 MNHEY and CDR2 SVGAGI. CDR3 length: 15 residues. Trimming left V 11 bases short and J 4 bases short, with 24 bases between. In nucleotides, the CDR3 is TGTGCCTCCTCCCCTGGCCTAGCCTTACAATACGAGCAGTACGTC. Translating it yields CASSPGLALQYEQYV.

The chain combines TRBV19 with TRBJ2-1; TRBD2 might be the D (6 bases). The CDR3 spans 16 residues. The germline CDR1 and CDR2 sequences are LNHDA and SQIVND (reference sequence). The germline V and J ends were trimmed by 1 base and 0 bases, with 10 bases remaining between them. The CDR3 protein is CASSIVGGSSYNEQFF. The CDR3 DNA is TGTGCCAGTAGTATAGTCGGGGGTAGCTCCTACAATGAGCAGTTCTTC.

The chain recombines TRBV12-5 with TRBJ2-1; 12 nucleotides line up with TRBD2. There are 14 residues in the CDR3. In germline, CDR1 is LGHNT, CDR2 FRNRAP. V trimming: 4 bases; J trimming: 12 bases; junction bases outside the gene matches: 7. The CDR3 sequence: CASGSSGRGLGQFF. CDR3 nucleotide sequence: TGTGCTAGTGGTTCTAGCGGGAGGGGATTAGGGCAGTTCTTC.

The chain couples TRBV5-1 to TRBJ1-1, with unresolved D. The V gene lost 3 bases and the J gene lost 6 bases, with 12 bases spanning the gap. The length of the CDR3 is 13 residues. Looked up from germline, CDR1 is SGHRS and CDR2 is YFSETQ. The CDR3 loop is CASSSLGWPEAFF. CDR3 in DNA: TGCGCCAGCAGCTCCCTTGGGTGGCCTGAAGCTTTCTTT.

This clone has a single count. The chain is built from TRBV19 and TRBJ1-6; D remains ambiguous. The CDR3 sequence is 13 residues long. The germline V and J ends were trimmed by 7 bases and 7 bases, with 11 bases remaining between them. Germline-derived CDR1 and CDR2 are LNHDA and SQIVND (reference sequence). CDR3 in DNA: TGTGCCAGTACGTGGGAAAAGAATTCACCCCTCCACTTT. Its protein is CASTWEKNSPLHF.

This sequence joins TRBV5-6 and TRBJ1-2; perhaps TRBD1 as D (5 bases). The germline V gene encodes CDR1 SGHDT and CDR2 YYEEEE. This CDR3 is 15 amino acids long. With 5 bases removed from V and 8 bases from J, the gap between germline ends came to 22 bases. The CDR3 region is CASSSDTGGIWGYTF. The CDR3 DNA reads TGTGCCAGCAGTTCCGATACTGGGGGTATTTGGGGCTACACCTTC.

The chain uses TRBV6-1 and TRBJ2-7; no clear D gene. Per germline, CDR1 MNHNS and CDR2 SASEGT. V was cut by 3 bases and J by 3 bases, with 12 bases left in between. The length of the CDR3 is 14 residues. The CDR3 here is CASSETGWGYEQYF. The DNA of the CDR3 is TGTGCCAGCAGTGAGACCGGGTGGGGCTACGAGCAGTACTTC.

The chain combines TRBV25-1 with TRBJ2-5; 8 bases align to TRBD1. V dropped 8 bases and J dropped 3; count of bases not matched to a gene: 5. CDR1 and CDR2 from the germline V gene are MGHDK and SYGVNS. The CDR3 is 13 amino acids. CDR3 in DNA: TGTGCCAGCGGCCTACAGGGGGAAGAGACCCAGTACTTC. Translating gives CASGLQGEETQYF. Combining the CDR3 with reference TRBV25-1 and TRBJ2-5 gives the whole variable domain EADIYQTPRYLVIGTGKKITLECSQTMGHDKMYWYQQDPGMELHLIHYSYGVNSTEKGDLSSESTVSRIRTEHFPLTLESARPSHTSQYLCASGLQGEETQYFGPGTRLLVL.